This TCR beta chain came from a study of shared clonotypes between healthy human individuals (dated by TCRdb to about 2020). In the study overall: The cohort included a few men and two women between 18 and 49 years of age. For each donor, three plates each were used for CD4 naive and CD4 memory, two plates were used for CD8 naive, and one plate was used for CD8 memory. Leukapheresis yielded between about 0.9 and 10 billion PBMCs per donor. Blood TCR repertoires of a handful of healthy adults were deeply sequenced to estimate repertoire size and the extent of clonotype sharing between individuals. To increase sequencing depth and limit assay-specific biases, different laboratories used diverse techniques to prepare libraries and sequence TCR repertoires.

The CDR3 spans 15 residues, from the cysteine through the phenylalanine. The kept DNA is CDR3 alone, 45 bases in frame from the first base. Reading the germline V gene (reference sequence) gives CDR1 MNHEY and CDR2 SMNVEV. At the junction V is shortened by 5 bases and J by 5 bases, with 15 bases in between. The donors were healthy, HIV-negative adults with no recently reported acute infections or vaccinations. All donors were Caucasian adults living in Nashville, Tennessee, USA. CD4+ T cells were enriched by magnetic negative selection; naive cells were then positively selected on CD45RA, and the negative fraction formed the memory subset. After blood collection by leukapheresis, PBMCs were isolated using Ficoll-Histopaque density gradient centrifugation and then cryopreserved in the vapor phase of liquid nitrogen. Purity and quantity of every magnetically sorted T cell population were checked by analytical flow cytometry. Genomic DNA was isolated from every sorted fraction and measured by UV absorbance on a Nanodrop 2000c.

Study-wide findings and limitations: Only blood was sampled, and tissue TCR repertoires likely differ from those in blood. Rarefaction of sorted-subset datasets indicated incomplete sequencing despite the large sequencing depth. Across a handful of donors, around 5.4% of naive CD4, 3% to 3.5% of naive CD8, under 2.5% of memory CD4, and 0.4% of memory CD8 clonotypes were shared. The small number of donors limited the genetic and exposure-history diversity represented. Clonotypes shared by all four sorted-subset donors showed higher generation probabilities than non-shared clonotypes. Based on pairwise subsampling, the degree of clonotype sharing among donors was expected to be affected by sequencing depth. Naive subsets generally had larger estimated clonotype richness than memory subsets.

Points on this clone: The antigen it recognizes is unknown. No base quality information exists; no much larger clone differs at one position.

Using the deep immunoSEQ assay, TCR CDR3 regions were amplified from genomic DNA by multiplex PCR. Extracted genomic DNA from each cell subset was distributed evenly across all wells of several immunoSEQ 96-well plates, and each plate was treated as a replicate. For sorted subsets, around 0.2 ug genomic DNA, equal to tens of thousands of T cell genomes, was loaded into each replicate PCR. Purified libraries were quantified with a Qubit 3.0 fluorometer, sized on a Bioanalyzer 2100, and re-quantified with the KAPA Library Quantification kit. Each immunoSEQ 96-well plate was sequenced on its own single-read 150-cycle Illumina NextSeq 550 flow cell. The study's own analysis went as follows. Because only junctional sequences without quality scores were contained in the immunoSEQ output, filtering matching that applied to full-length reads could not be performed. To assign V/J genes and CDR3, sequences were annotated using PyIR, a Python wrapper for IgBLAST v1.9, with IMGT germline references. Reads were removed for weak V/J assignments (E-value above 1e-6), missing CDR3, stop codons, out-of-frame junctions, or ambiguous translated residues. A V3J clonotype was defined by an identical inferred V gene, J gene, and CDR3 amino acid sequence. The percentage overlap between two repertoires was calculated by dividing the number of shared unique clonotypes by the size of the smaller repertoire. Repertoire richness was assessed with RTK rarefaction, the Chao1 estimator, and Recon v2.1 estimates of unobserved clonotypes. Generation probabilities were computed with OLGA for all TCRbeta clonotypes obtained by the gDNA method from several donors. What TCRdb holds here is the immuneACCESS table cut down to in-frame rearrangements. Part of the clones is not present; checked against another copy, under half of the missing clones reflect an unresolved V gene, and the others are unexplained. D and trimming come from the DNA, and the V and J calls and clone size come from that table. The sample includes more than 1.2 million clones, with about 98.5% observed a single time. The ten top clones hold about 0.4% of the sample.

Sequenced sample: naive CD4+ T cells sorted from blood. The cell subset or site label, as the study defines it: CD45RA+ positively selected. This clonotype originated in a man aged 30 to 39 in good health. Here the chain combines TRBV27 and TRBJ1-4, with no D gene named confidently. The DNA sequence is TGTGCCAGCAGTCCCCGAGTAGGGCGAAATGAAAAACTGTTTTTT. The resulting protein is CASSPRVGRNEKLFF.